These 2 T cell receptor beta chains share one sample of origin, sequenced in a study of T cell changes during pregnancy in multiple sclerosis. Profiled with immunoSEQ multiplex PCR; TCRdb holds only in-frame clones, not every one. This table holds roughly 60,000 clones, 96% found once. The material was CD8+ T cells from peripheral blood mononuclear cells, obtained after pregnancy. These receptor sequences come from a female donor with multiple sclerosis, enrolled in a pregnancy study.

J is TRBJ2-3 and V is TRBV4-2; TRBD2 agrees at 12 bases. The CDR3 is 16 residues long. Looked up from germline, CDR1 is LGHNA and CDR2 is YNFKEQ. Trimming took 3 bases from V and 4 from J; bases not matched to a gene: 5. The CDR3 protein is CASSQGPSGRADTQYF. The CDR3 DNA reads as TGTGCCAGCAGCCAGGGCCCTAGCGGGAGGGCAGATACGCAGTATTTT.

V usage is TRBV6-5 and J usage is TRBJ1-1; no definite D call. This CDR3 contains 14 residues. Germline V gives CDR1 MNHEY, CDR2 SVGAGI. V gave up 5 bases and J gave up 1 base, with 11 bases separating them. The CDR3, as DNA: TGTGCCAGCAGTGAGGCCGGTGCGAACACTGAAGCTTTCTTT. Its translation: CASSEAGANTEAFF.